The 6 T cell receptor beta chains given below trace back to one sample, sequenced in a study of CD8 T cells in ankylosing spondylitis. TCRdb reanalysed the 5' RACE reads using MiXCR and keeps one entry per CDR3 protein. In the table there are about 140,000 distinct CDR3 sequences, roughly 8.3% of which are singletons. Specimen: synovial fluid, either unsorted or a sorted T cell fraction (not recorded which). The receptor set was obtained from a male donor with ankylosing spondylitis.

The chain couples TRBV28 to TRBJ2-7; the match to TRBD1 covers 9 bases. This CDR3 region has 15 residues. V shed 6 bases, J shed 3 bases, and the junction held 9 bases outside the gene matches. The germline gives CDR1 MDHEN, CDR2 SYDVKM. CDR3 sequence: CASSSPGTGIYEQYF. In nucleotides, the CDR3 is TGTGCCAGCAGCTCACCCGGGACAGGGATCTACGAGCAGTACTTC.

This clonotype was found many times. This rearrangement joins TRBV28 to TRBJ2-5, with 12 bases that match TRBD1. The CDR3 runs to 16 residues. The V gene's germline CDR1 is MDHEN and CDR2 SYDVKM. V gave up 4 bases and J gave up 3 bases; unmatched junction bases: 6. The CDR3 DNA reads TGTGCCAGCAGTTCGGTGGGACAGGGGGCAGAAGAGACCCAGTACTTC. Translating gives CASSSVGQGAEETQYF.

This clonotype was counted a few times. This chain links TRBV5-6 with TRBJ1-2, with 8 bases aligning to TRBD1. V lost 4 bases, J lost 1 base, and 3 bases stayed unmatched. Germline values: CDR1 SGHDT, CDR2 YYEEEE. The CDR3 runs 14 residues. This chain's CDR3 is CASSRDRGNYGYTF. The CDR3 bases are TGTGCCAGCAGCCGAGACAGGGGTAACTATGGCTACACCTTC.

This chain connects TRBV7-6 to TRBJ2-1; D is possibly TRBD2 (6 bases). There are 14 residues in the CDR3. V was trimmed by 0 bases and J by 8 bases, leaving 11 bases between them. The V gene's germline CDR1 is SGHVS and CDR2 FNYEAQ. In DNA, the CDR3 is TGTGCCAGCAGCTTAGCGGGAGGTATATATGAGCAGTTCTTC. Its protein product is CASSLAGGIYEQFF.

There are many counts of this clonotype. The chain joins TRBV20-1 to TRBJ2-7; D unclear. The germline V and J ends were trimmed by 1 base and 7 bases, with 14 bases remaining between them. CDR3 size: 13 residues. CDR1 is DFQATT and CDR2 is SNEGSKA in the germline V gene (reference sequence). The CDR3 here is CSARVGRVGEQYF. CDR3 in DNA: TGCAGTGCTAGAGTGGGTAGGGTTGGGGAGCAGTACTTC.

This clonotype occurred many times. The gene calls are TRBV12-3 or TRBV12-4 and TRBJ2-5; a possible D gene is TRBD2 (6 bases). The CDR3 runs to 14 residues. Trimming pared 5 bases from V and 10 bases from J, leaving 20 bases between. The CDR3 DNA sequence: TGTGCCAGCAGTCCCGGGACTCCCAGGACGAGCCAGTACTTC. This sequence encodes CASSPGTPRTSQYF.